This T cell receptor (beta chain) was captured in a study of blood T cell repertoires in COVID-19. Overall study context: The origin of the acute and convalescent COVID-19 samples was the United States, Italy and Spain. In each case, the material was cDNA or gDNA derived from T cells, B-cell-depleted T cells, or PBMCs.

Per the original methods: Estimation of nucleated cell counts relied on the amplification of reference gene primers. Using immunoSEQ multiplex PCR, the repertoire was profiled, and TCRdb retains in-frame clones only, with some absent. Clonal size and the V and J genes are those of that table, whereas D and trimming came from the DNA. Of some 30,000 clones in the sample, roughly 87% were seen once. V dropped 4 bases and J dropped 11; count of bases not matched to a gene: 10. CDR3 length: 14 residues. CDR1 and CDR2 (germline): SGHDT, YYEEEE. The rearrangement uses TRBV5-6 and TRBJ1-1; 11 bases are a match to TRBD1. Sequenced sample: peripheral blood. The clonotype comes from a woman in her sixties or seventies with active COVID-19. The CDR3 here is CASSKDRGRGGAFF. The CDR3 region has the DNA TGTGCCAGCAGCAAGGACAGGGGGCGCGGTGGGGCTTTCTTT.